Listed below are T cell receptor beta chains from one sample, sequenced in a study of T-cell memory formation after mild COVID-19. TCRdb re-called the 5' RACE reads with MiXCR, one entry per CDR3 protein. Here the sample spans around 120,000 distinct CDR3 sequences, roughly 15% being singletons. The sequenced sample consisted of PBMCs or a T cell subset sorted from them (not recorded which). The receptors stem from an adult woman who had mild COVID-19 (a few samples of this study predate the infection). Cell type and time point are not known. Each CDR3 is given with its conserved first and last residue. Each record gives: clone size, J gene, V gene, D gene, CDR3 DNA, CDR3 protein. The D gene is left open where the match is weak. Size is omitted from some rows. Given values are once, few, many or a class for expanded clones.

abundance: -
j_gene: TRBJ1-5
v_gene: TRBV7-8
d_gene: -
CDR3nt: TGTGCCAGCAGCTTAGGGGAGGGATATCAGCCCCAGCATTTT
CDR3aa: CASSLGEGYQPQHF

abundance: -
j_gene: TRBJ2-2
v_gene: TRBV14
d_gene: -
CDR3nt: TGTGCCAGCAGCCAAGATGAGAGGGTCTGGGAGCTGTTTTTT
CDR3aa: CASSQDERVWELFF

abundance: -
j_gene: TRBJ1-1
v_gene: TRBV18
d_gene: -
CDR3nt: TGTGCCAGCTCACCAGTCCAGGACACTGAAGCTTTCTTT
CDR3aa: CASSPVQDTEAFF

abundance: -
j_gene: TRBJ2-5
v_gene: TRBV20-1
d_gene: TRBD2
CDR3nt: TGCAGTGCTAGTAGACTAGCGACTGTTCAAGAGACCCAGTACTTC
CDR3aa: CSASRLATVQETQYF

abundance: -
j_gene: TRBJ2-3
v_gene: TRBV6-5
d_gene: TRBD1
CDR3nt: TGTGCCAGCAGTTACTCGTTGACAGGGAGCACAGATACGCAGTATTTT
CDR3aa: CASSYSLTGSTDTQYF

abundance: -
j_gene: TRBJ1-5
v_gene: TRBV7-9
d_gene: -
CDR3nt: TGTGCCACCACCATGGGAAATCAGCCCCAGCATTTT
CDR3aa: CATTMGNQPQHF

abundance: -
j_gene: TRBJ1-1
v_gene: TRBV2
d_gene: -
CDR3nt: TGTGCCGGCGGGGCAGGGGAAGCTTTCTTT
CDR3aa: CAGGAGEAFF

abundance: few
j_gene: TRBJ2-3
v_gene: TRBV9
d_gene: -
CDR3nt: TGTGCCAGCAGCGTACCTACTAGGGGCGGGGAAAGCACAGATACGCAGTATTTT
CDR3aa: CASSVPTRGGESTDTQYF

abundance: few
j_gene: TRBJ2-2
v_gene: TRBV5-1
d_gene: -
CDR3nt: TGCGCCAGCCTGTTAGTAACCGGGGAGCTGTTTTTT
CDR3aa: CASLLVTGELFF

abundance: -
j_gene: TRBJ1-1
v_gene: TRBV12-3/TRBV12-4
d_gene: -
CDR3nt: TGTGCCAGCAGTTTGTCAGCCATGAACACTGAAGCTTTCTTT
CDR3aa: CASSLSAMNTEAFF